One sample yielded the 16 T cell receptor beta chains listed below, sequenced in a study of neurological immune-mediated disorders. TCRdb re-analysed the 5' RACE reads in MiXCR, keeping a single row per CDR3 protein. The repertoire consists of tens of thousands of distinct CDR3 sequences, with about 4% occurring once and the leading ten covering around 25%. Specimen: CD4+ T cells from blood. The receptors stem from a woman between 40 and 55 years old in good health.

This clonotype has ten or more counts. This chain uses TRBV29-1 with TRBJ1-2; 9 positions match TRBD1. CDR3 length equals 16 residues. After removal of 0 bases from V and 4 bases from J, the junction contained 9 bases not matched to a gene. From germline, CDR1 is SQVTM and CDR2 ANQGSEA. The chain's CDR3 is CSVEDLDRGFPYGYTF. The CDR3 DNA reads TGCAGCGTTGAAGACCTAGACAGGGGGTTTCCCTATGGCTACACCTTC.

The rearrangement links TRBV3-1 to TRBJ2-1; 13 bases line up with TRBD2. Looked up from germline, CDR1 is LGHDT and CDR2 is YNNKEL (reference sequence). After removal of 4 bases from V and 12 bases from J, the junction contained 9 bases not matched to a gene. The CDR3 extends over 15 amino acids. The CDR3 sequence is CASSRLAGGQPGQFF. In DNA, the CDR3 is TGTGCCAGCAGCCGACTAGCGGGAGGCCAACCCGGGCAGTTCTTC.

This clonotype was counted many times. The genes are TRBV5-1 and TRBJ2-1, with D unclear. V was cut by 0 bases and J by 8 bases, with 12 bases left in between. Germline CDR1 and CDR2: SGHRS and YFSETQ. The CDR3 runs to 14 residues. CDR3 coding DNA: TGCGCCAGCAGCTTGGCGGCAGGAAAGGATGAGCAGTTCTTC. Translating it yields CASSLAAGKDEQFF. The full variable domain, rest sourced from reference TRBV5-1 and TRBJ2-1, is KAGVTQTPRYLIKTRGQQVTLSCSPISGHRSVSWYQQTPGQGLQFLFEYFSETQRNKGNFPGRFSGRQFSNSRSEMNVSTLELGDSALYLCASSLAAGKDEQFFGPGTRLTVL.

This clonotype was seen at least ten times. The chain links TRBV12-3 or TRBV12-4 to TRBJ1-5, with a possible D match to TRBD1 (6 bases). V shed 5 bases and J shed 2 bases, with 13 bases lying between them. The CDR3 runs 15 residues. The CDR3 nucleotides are TGTGCCAGCAGTCTAGGGGGGCTAGGCAATCAGCCCCAGCATTTT. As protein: CASSLGGLGNQPQHF.

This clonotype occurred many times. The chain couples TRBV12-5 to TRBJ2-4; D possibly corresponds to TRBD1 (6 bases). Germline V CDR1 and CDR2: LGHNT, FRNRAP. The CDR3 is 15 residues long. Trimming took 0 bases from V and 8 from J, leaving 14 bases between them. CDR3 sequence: CASGLVRGGLDIQYF. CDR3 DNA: TGTGCTAGTGGTTTGGTACGAGGGGGTTTGGACATTCAGTACTTC.

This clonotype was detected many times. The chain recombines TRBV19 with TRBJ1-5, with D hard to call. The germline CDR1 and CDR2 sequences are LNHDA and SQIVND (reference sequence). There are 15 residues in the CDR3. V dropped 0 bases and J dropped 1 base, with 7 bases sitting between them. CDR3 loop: CASSIDWRSNQPQHF. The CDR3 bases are TGTGCCAGTAGTATAGATTGGCGGAGCAATCAGCCCCAGCATTTT.

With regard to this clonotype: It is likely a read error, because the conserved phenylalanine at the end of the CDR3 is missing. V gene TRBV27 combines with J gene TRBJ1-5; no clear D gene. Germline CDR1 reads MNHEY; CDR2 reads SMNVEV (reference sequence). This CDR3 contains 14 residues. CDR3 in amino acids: CASSLGMGNQPQHI. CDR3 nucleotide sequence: TGCGCCAGCAGTCTGGGCATGGGCAATCAGCCCCAGCATATT.

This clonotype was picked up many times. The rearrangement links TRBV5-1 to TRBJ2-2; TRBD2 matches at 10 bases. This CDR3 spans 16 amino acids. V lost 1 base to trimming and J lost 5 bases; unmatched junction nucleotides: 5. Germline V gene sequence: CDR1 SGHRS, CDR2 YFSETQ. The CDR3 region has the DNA TGCGCCAGCAGCTTGTATACTAGCGGGGATACCGGGGAGCTGTTTTTT. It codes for CASSLYTSGDTGELFF.

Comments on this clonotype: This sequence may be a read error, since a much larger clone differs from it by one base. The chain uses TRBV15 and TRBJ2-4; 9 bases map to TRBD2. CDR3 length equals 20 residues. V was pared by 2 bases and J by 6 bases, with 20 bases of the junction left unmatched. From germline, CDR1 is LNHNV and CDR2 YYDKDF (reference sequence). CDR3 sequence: CATSRSPVGSGGTTTNIQYF. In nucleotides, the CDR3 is TGTGCCACCAGCAGATCCCCAGTAGGTAGCGGGGGAACTACCACAAACATTCAGTACTTC.

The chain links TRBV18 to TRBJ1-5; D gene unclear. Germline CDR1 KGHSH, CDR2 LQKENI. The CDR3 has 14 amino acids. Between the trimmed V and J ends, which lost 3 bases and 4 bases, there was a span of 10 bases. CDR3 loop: CASSPGSGNQPQHF. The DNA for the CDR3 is TGTGCCAGCTCACCGGGATCAGGAAATCAGCCCCAGCATTTT.

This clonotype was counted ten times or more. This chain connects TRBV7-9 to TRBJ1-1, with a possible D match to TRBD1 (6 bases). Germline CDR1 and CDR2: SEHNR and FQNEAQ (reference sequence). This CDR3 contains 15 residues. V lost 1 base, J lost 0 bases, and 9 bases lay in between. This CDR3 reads CASSLGGAMNTEAFF. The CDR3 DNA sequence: TGTGCCAGCAGCTTAGGGGGGGCAATGAACACTGAAGCTTTCTTT. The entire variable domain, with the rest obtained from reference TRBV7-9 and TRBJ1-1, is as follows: DTGVSQNPRHKITKRGQNVTFRCDPISEHNRLYWYRQTLGQGPEFLTYFQNEAQLEKSRLLSDRFSAERPKGSFSTLEIQRTEQGDSAMYLCASSLGGAMNTEAFFGQGTRLTVV.

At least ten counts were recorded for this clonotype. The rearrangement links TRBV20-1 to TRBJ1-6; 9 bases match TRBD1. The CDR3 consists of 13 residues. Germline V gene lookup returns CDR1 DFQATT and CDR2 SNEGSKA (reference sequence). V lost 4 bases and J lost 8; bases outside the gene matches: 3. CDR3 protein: CSANRGQDSPLHF. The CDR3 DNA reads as TGCAGTGCTAACAGGGGGCAGGATTCACCCCTCCACTTT.

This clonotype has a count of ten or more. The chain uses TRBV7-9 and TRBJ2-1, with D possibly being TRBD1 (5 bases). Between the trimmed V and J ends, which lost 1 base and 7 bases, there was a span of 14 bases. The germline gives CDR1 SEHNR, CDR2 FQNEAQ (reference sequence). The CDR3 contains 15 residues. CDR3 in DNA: TGTGCCAGCAGCTTAGAATGGACATCAGGAAATGAGCAGTTCTTC. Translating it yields CASSLEWTSGNEQFF.

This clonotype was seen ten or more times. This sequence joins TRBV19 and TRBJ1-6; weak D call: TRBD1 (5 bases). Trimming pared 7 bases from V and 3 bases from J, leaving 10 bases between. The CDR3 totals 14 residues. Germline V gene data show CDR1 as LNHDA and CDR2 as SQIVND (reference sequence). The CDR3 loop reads CASTEGVYNSPLHF. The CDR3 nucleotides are TGTGCCAGTACCGAAGGGGTCTATAATTCACCCCTCCACTTT.

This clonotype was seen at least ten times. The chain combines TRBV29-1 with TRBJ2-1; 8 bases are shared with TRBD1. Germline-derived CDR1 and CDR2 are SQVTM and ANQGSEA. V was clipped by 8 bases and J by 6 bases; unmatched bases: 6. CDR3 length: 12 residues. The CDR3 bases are TGCAGCTTTGGACAGGGAGGCAATGAGCAGTTCTTC. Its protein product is CSFGQGGNEQFF.

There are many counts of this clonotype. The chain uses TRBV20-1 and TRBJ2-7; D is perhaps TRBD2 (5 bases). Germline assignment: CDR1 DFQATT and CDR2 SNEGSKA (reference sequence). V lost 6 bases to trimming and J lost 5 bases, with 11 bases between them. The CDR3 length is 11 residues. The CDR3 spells CSAPTRDEQYF. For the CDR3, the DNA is TGCAGTGCCCCCACTAGAGACGAGCAGTACTTC.